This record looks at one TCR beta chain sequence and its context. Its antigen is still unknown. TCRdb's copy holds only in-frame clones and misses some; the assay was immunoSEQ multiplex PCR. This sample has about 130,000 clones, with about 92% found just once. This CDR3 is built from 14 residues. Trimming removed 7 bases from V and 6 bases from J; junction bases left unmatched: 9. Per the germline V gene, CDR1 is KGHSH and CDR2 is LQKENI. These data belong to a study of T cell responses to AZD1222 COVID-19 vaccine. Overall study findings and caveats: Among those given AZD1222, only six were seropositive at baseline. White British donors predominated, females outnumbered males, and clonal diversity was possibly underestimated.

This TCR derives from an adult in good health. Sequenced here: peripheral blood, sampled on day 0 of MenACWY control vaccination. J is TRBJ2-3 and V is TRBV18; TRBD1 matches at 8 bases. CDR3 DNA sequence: TGTGCCAGCTACGAGACAGGGGTTTCGGATACGCAGTATTTT. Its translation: CASYETGVSDTQYF.